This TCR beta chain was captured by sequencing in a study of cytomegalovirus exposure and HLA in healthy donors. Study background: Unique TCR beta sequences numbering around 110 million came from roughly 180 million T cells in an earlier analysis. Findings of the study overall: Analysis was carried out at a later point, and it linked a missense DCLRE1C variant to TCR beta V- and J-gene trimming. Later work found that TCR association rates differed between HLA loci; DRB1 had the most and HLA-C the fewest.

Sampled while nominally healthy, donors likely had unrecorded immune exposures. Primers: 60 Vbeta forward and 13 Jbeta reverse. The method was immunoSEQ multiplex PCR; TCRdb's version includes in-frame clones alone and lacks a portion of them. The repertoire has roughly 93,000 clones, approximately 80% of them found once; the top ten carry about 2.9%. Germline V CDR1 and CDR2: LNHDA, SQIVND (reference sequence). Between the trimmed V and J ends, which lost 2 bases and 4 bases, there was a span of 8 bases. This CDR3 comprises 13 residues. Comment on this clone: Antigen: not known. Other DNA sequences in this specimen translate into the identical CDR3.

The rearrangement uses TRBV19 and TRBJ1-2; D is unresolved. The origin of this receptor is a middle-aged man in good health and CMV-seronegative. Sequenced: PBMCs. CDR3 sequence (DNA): TGTGCCAGTAGTATAAATCGCAGCTATGGCTACACCTTC. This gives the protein CASSINRSYGYTF. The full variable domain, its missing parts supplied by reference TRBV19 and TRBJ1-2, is DGGITQSPKYLFRKEGQNVTLSCEQNLNHDAMYWYRQDPGQGLRLIYYSQIVNDFQKGDIAEGYSVSREKKESFPLTVTSAQKNPTAFYLCASSINRSYGYTFGSGTRLTVV.